The 31 T cell receptor beta chains listed next were all sequenced from one sample in a study of shared clonotypes between healthy human individuals. The assay was immunoSEQ multiplex PCR, and TCRdb's table has in-frame clones only and misses some. This repertoire shows over a million clones, approximately 98.5% found once; its top ten account for 0.3% to 0.45%. What was sequenced was naive CD4+ T cells sorted from blood. Subset indicated: CD45RA+ positively selected. These receptors were taken from a man younger than 40 in good health.

This chain joins TRBV29-1 and TRBJ1-1; perhaps TRBD1 as D (6 bases). The CDR3 sequence is 11 residues long. The germline V gene has CDR1 SQVTM and CDR2 ANQGSEA. The V gene lost 0 bases and the J gene lost 11 bases, with 10 bases spanning the gap. The CDR3 loop reads CSVEDLGGAFF. CDR3 nucleotides: TGCAGCGTTGAAGATCTAGGGGGGGCTTTCTTT.

V gene TRBV5-1 combines with J gene TRBJ2-7; tentatively, D is TRBD2 (5 bases). This CDR3 contains 16 residues. Germline V gives CDR1 SGHRS, CDR2 YFSETQ. Trimming pared 0 bases from V and 3 bases from J, leaving 16 bases between. CDR3 loop: CASSLAGDNPLYEQYF. Written as DNA, the CDR3 is TGCGCCAGCAGCTTGGCCGGGGATAACCCCCTCTACGAGCAGTACTTC.

The chain is built from TRBV18 and TRBJ2-1; 10 nucleotides match TRBD2. The germline gives CDR1 KGHSH, CDR2 LQKENI. CDR3 length equals 16 residues. With 1 base clipped from V and 7 bases from J, the junction kept 7 bases outside the gene matches. The CDR3 region has the DNA TGTGCCAGCTCACCACTAACTAGCGGGACCCCAAATGAGCAGTTCTTC. Translating it yields CASSPLTSGTPNEQFF.

This clone was observed once. The CDR3 sequence: CSIRGPKNIQYF. The CDR3 DNA reads as TGCAGCATAAGAGGCCCGAAAAACATTCAGTACTTC. This chain connects TRBV29-1 to TRBJ2-4; D gene uncertain. The CDR3 consists of 12 residues. Germline values: CDR1 SQVTM, CDR2 ANQGSEA. V lost 8 bases and J 4 bases, leaving 12 bases between the germline ends.

This rearrangement joins TRBV18 to TRBJ2-1, with 11 bases fitting TRBD2. This CDR3 has 18 residues. After removal of 3 bases from V and 6 bases from J, the junction contained 13 bases not matched to a gene. Germline values: CDR1 KGHSH, CDR2 LQKENI. The CDR3 bases are TGTGCCAGCTCACCCACTAGCGGGAGATCCTTCTTCCCCAATGAGCAGTTCTTC. It is translated as CASSPTSGRSFFPNEQFF.

This clone was detected only once. This chain uses TRBV6-5 with TRBJ1-2, with D unresolved. Germline-derived CDR1 and CDR2 are MNHEY and SVGAGI. This CDR3 comprises 14 residues. V was pared by 7 bases and J by 6 bases, with 18 bases between. This CDR3 reads CASTSYPAGHGYTF. In nucleotides, the CDR3 is TGTGCCAGCACCTCGTACCCCGCGGGCCATGGCTACACCTTC.

The CDR3 reads CASSLEVLVAEAFF. DNA of the CDR3: TGTGCCAGCAGCTTAGAAGTATTGGTGGCTGAAGCTTTCTTT. The rearrangement uses TRBV7-2 and TRBJ1-1; D is unclear. Per germline, CDR1 SGHTA and CDR2 FQGNSA. There are 14 residues in the CDR3. The ends were cut back, 1 base at V and 6 bases at J, with 12 bases in the middle. Full variable domain (rest looked up from reference TRBV7-2 and TRBJ1-1): GAGVSQSPSNKVTEKGKDVELRCDPISGHTALYWYRQSLGQGLEFLIYFQGNSAPDKSGLPSDRFSAERTGGSVSTLTIQRTQQEDSAVYLCASSLEVLVAEAFFGQGTRLTVV.

V gene TRBV6-1 combines with J gene TRBJ2-2; TRBD1 agrees at 11 bases. The CDR3 is made up of 16 amino acids. The ends lost 4 bases at V and 7 bases at J; junction bases unmatched: 8. Germline CDR1 MNHNS, CDR2 SASEGT. The CDR3 DNA is TGTGCCAGCAGTGTGGGGACAGGGGGGAGCGGCGGGGAGCTGTTTTTT. The encoded protein is CASSVGTGGSGGELFF.

The rearrangement links TRBV5-4 to TRBJ2-1; 9 bases are a match to TRBD2. Germline V gene data show CDR1 as SGHNT and CDR2 as YYREEE (reference sequence). This CDR3 spans 17 amino acids. V shed 1 base, J shed 7 bases, and the junction held 12 bases outside the gene matches. The CDR3 loop is CASSLINRLAGFNEQFF. Written as DNA, the CDR3 is TGTGCCAGCAGCTTGATAAATCGGCTAGCGGGATTTAATGAGCAGTTCTTC.

V gene TRBV14 combines with J gene TRBJ2-7; 12 bases fit TRBD2. Germline assignment: CDR1 SGHDN and CDR2 FVKESK. The CDR3 spans 15 residues. Unmatched junction bases numbered 5, after V lost 4 bases and J lost 4 bases. CDR3 loop: CASSRTSGNIYEQYF. The CDR3 bases are TGTGCCAGCAGCCGGACTAGCGGGAATATTTACGAGCAGTACTTC. Complete variable domain (other parts from reference TRBV14 and TRBJ2-7): EAGVTQFPSHSVIEKGQTVTLRCDPISGHDNLYWYRRVMGKEIKFLLHFVKESKQDESGMPNNRFLAERTGGTYSTLKVQPAELEDSGVYFCASSRTSGNIYEQYFGPGTRLTVT.

The rearrangement links TRBV7-6 to TRBJ2-3, with TRBD2 matching over 9 bases. The CDR3 covers 16 residues. CDR1 is SGHVS, CDR2 FNYEAQ, per germline. V lost 5 bases to trimming and J lost 3 bases; unmatched junction nucleotides: 9. The CDR3 sequence is CASSRELAGVTDTQYF. The CDR3 DNA follows: TGTGCCAGCAGCAGAGAATTAGCGGGAGTGACAGATACGCAGTATTTT.

This sequence joins TRBV14 and TRBJ2-7; a possible D gene is TRBD2 (5 bases). Germline CDR1 reads SGHDN; CDR2 reads FVKESK. This CDR3 has 14 residues. V was pared by 1 base and J by 4 bases, with 11 bases between. CDR3 bases: TGTGCCAGCAGCCAAGTTGGAGGCGGGTACGAGCAGTACTTC. Translating it yields CASSQVGGGYEQYF. The full variable domain, completed using reference TRBV14 and TRBJ2-7, is EAGVTQFPSHSVIEKGQTVTLRCDPISGHDNLYWYRRVMGKEIKFLLHFVKESKQDESGMPNNRFLAERTGGTYSTLKVQPAELEDSGVYFCASSQVGGGYEQYFGPGTRLTVT.

This rearrangement joins TRBV4-3 to TRBJ1-4; D is ambiguous. V shed 3 bases and J shed 7 bases, with 12 bases lying between them. The germline gives CDR1 LGHNA, CDR2 YSLEER. CDR3 length: 14 residues. The CDR3 region has the DNA TGCGCCAGCAGCCAGGGTCGGCTATCTGAAAAACTGTTTTTT. Protein: CASSQGRLSEKLFF.

The chain carries TRBV10-3 and TRBJ1-2, with 12 bases matching TRBD1. The J segment lost 8 bases and the V segment lost 6 bases, leaving 7 bases of the junction unmatched. From germline, CDR1 is ENHRY and CDR2 SYGVKD. The CDR3 consists of 14 residues. CDR3 sequence reads: CAISAGTGGLGYTF. The DNA of the CDR3 is TGTGCCATCAGCGCCGGGACAGGGGGCTTGGGCTACACCTTC.

This clone is a singleton in its sample. The genes are TRBV20-1 and TRBJ1-1, with D unclear. The V end lost 3 bases, the J end lost 6 bases, and 8 bases lay between the germline ends. The CDR3 length is 11 residues. Germline CDR1 is DFQATT and CDR2 is SNEGSKA (reference sequence). Written as DNA, the CDR3 is TGCAGTGCTAGCCGGCCAGCTGAAGCTTTCTTT. Amino acids: CSASRPAEAFF.

Here the CDR3 DNA reads TGTGCCAGCAGCTTAAGGACTAGACCGGTCAATGAGCAGTTCTTC. The encoded protein is CASSLRTRPVNEQFF. The chain recombines TRBV7-2 with TRBJ2-1, with 7 bases that match TRBD2. Germline V gene lookup returns CDR1 SGHTA and CDR2 FQGNSA. This CDR3 region has 15 residues. V trimming: 2 bases; J trimming: 6 bases; junction bases outside the gene matches: 7.

As DNA, the CDR3 is TGTGCCAGCAGTTTAGGACTAGGATTATACGAGCAGTACTTC. This encodes CASSLGLGLYEQYF. The chain couples TRBV5-4 to TRBJ2-7; 7 bases agree with TRBD2. The J segment lost 4 bases and the V segment lost 5 bases, leaving 9 bases of the junction unmatched. The CDR3 covers 14 residues. Germline V gene sequence: CDR1 SGHNT, CDR2 YYREEE (reference sequence).

J is TRBJ1-1 and V is TRBV14, with no clear D. V was cut by 3 bases and J by 1 base, with 6 bases left in between. Germline V gene lookup returns CDR1 SGHDN and CDR2 FVKESK. There are 13 residues in the CDR3. This chain's CDR3 is CASSQSQNTEAFF. As DNA, the CDR3 is TGTGCCAGCAGCCAGTCCCAGAACACTGAAGCTTTCTTT.

The chain carries TRBV10-3 and TRBJ1-2, with unresolved D. This CDR3 has 15 residues. CDR1 ENHRY and CDR2 SYGVKD come from the germline V gene. V gave up 2 bases and J gave up 8 bases, with 18 bases separating them. DNA for the CDR3: TGTGCCATCAGTGAGAATGGCGGACTGTTATTCGGCTACACCTTC. It specifies CAISENGGLLFGYTF.

This sequence joins TRBV10-3 and TRBJ1-2; TRBD1 is a possible D gene (6 bases). V was pared by 10 bases and J by 1 base, with 10 bases between. CDR3 size: 12 residues. Germline values: CDR1 ENHRY, CDR2 SYGVKD. CDR3 sequence (DNA): TGTGCCACCGCGGACAGTAACTATGGCTACACCTTC. Protein sequence: CATADSNYGYTF.

This clone was seen a single time. The chain recombines TRBV4-3 with TRBJ1-5; D gene ambiguous. Germline V gives CDR1 LGHNA, CDR2 YSLEER. V shed 2 bases and J shed 6 bases, with 14 bases lying between them. The length of the CDR3 is 15 residues. The CDR3 bases are TGCGCCAGCAGCCAAAAAGTTGGGAAGGGTCAGCCCCAGCATTTT. Protein: CASSQKVGKGQPQHF.

CDR3 in DNA: TGTGCCAGTAGTTCACGGGGCAGGAGCGGTGGCTACACCTTC. Amino acids: CASSSRGRSGGYTF. The V gene is TRBV19, the J gene TRBJ1-2, with D perhaps matching TRBD1 (5 bases). This CDR3 has 14 amino acids. The V end lost 5 bases, the J end lost 7 bases, and 17 bases lay between the germline ends. Germline CDR1 LNHDA, CDR2 SQIVND (reference sequence).

About this clone: This sample also contains other DNA sequences that code for the same CDR3. The chain combines TRBV6-5 with TRBJ2-7, with 7 bases that match TRBD1. CDR1 and CDR2 (germline): MNHEY, SVGAGI. This CDR3 has 14 amino acids. J gave up 0 bases and V 6 bases, and 5 bases lay outside the gene matches. The CDR3 loop is CASSRGQRSYEQYF. CDR3 nucleotides: TGTGCCAGCAGCAGGGGACAGCGCTCCTACGAGCAGTACTTC.

This chain joins TRBV18 and TRBJ1-4; D possibly corresponds to TRBD1 (5 bases). The CDR3 is made up of 15 amino acids. CDR1 is KGHSH, CDR2 LQKENI, per germline. V lost 3 bases and J lost 7, with 15 bases in between. The CDR3 is CASSPPVRAGEKLFF. In DNA, the CDR3 is TGTGCCAGCTCACCCCCCGTCAGGGCGGGTGAAAAACTGTTTTTT. Based on the CDR3 plus reference TRBV18 and TRBJ1-4, the full variable domain is NAGVMQNPRHLVRRRGQEARLRCSPMKGHSHVYWYRQLPEEGLKFMVYLQKENIIDESGMPKERFSAEFPKEGPSILRIQQVVRGDSAAYFCASSPPVRAGEKLFFGSGTQLSVL.

This chain connects TRBV15 to TRBJ1-4; no reliable D call. Trimming left V 1 base short and J 8 bases short, with 14 bases between. The CDR3 is made up of 15 amino acids. In germline, CDR1 is LNHNV, CDR2 YYDKDF (reference sequence). As DNA, the CDR3 is TGTGCCACCAGCAGAGTGGATCGGAGGTACGAAAAACTGTTTTTT. Protein sequence: CATSRVDRRYEKLFF.

This chain connects TRBV7-9 to TRBJ1-4; D remains ambiguous. The germline gives CDR1 SEHNR, CDR2 FQNEAQ (reference sequence). Trimming took off 4 bases at V and 7 bases at J, with 16 bases between the two ends. The CDR3 has 15 residues. CDR3 sequence (DNA): TGTGCCAGCAGCTCGGACCTACAGAAGGGTGAAAAACTGTTTTTT. Protein sequence: CASSSDLQKGEKLFF.

This clone has just one count. A read error may account for a junction end that differs from germline. The V call is TRBV7-7, the J call TRBJ2-1, with 9 positions matching TRBD2. The CDR3 has 19 residues. Germline lookup yields CDR1 SSHAT and CDR2 FNYEAQ (reference sequence). CDR3 coding DNA: TGTGCTAGCAGCTTAGGGCTCCTTTTAGCGGGAGAATCGTTTGATGAGCAGTTCTTC. It is translated as CASSLGLLLAGESFDEQFF.

The rearrangement uses TRBV11-2 and TRBJ2-7, with D perhaps matching TRBD2 (6 bases). The CDR3 is made up of 15 amino acids. The V end lost 3 bases, the J end lost 3 bases, and 15 bases lay between the germline ends. Germline V CDR1 and CDR2: SGHAT, FQNNGV. The CDR3 reads CASSFALQDYYEQYF. In DNA, the CDR3 is TGTGCCAGCAGCTTTGCACTACAGGACTACTACGAGCAGTACTTC. The variable domain in full, completed from reference TRBV11-2 and TRBJ2-7, reads EAGVAQSPRYKIIEKRQSVAFWCNPISGHATLYWYQQILGQGPKLLIQFQNNGVVDDSQLPKDRFSAERLKGVDSTLKIQPAKLEDSAVYLCASSFALQDYYEQYFGPGTRLTVT.

The rearrangement uses TRBV14 and TRBJ2-7; D is tentatively TRBD1 or TRBD2 (5 bases each). V was cut by 4 bases and J by 4 bases, with 26 bases left in between. Germline V gene data show CDR1 as SGHDN and CDR2 as FVKESK. The CDR3 has 18 amino acids. The CDR3 region has the DNA TGTGCCAGCAGCCTCTCCGGGGATTTCTGGGGGTTTGTTTACGAGCAGTACTTC. It is translated as CASSLSGDFWGFVYEQYF.

V is TRBV9 and J is TRBJ2-7; D uncertain. The CDR3 extends over 15 amino acids. Germline values: CDR1 SGDLS, CDR2 YYNGEE. With 0 bases removed from V and 6 bases from J, the gap between germline ends came to 16 bases. In DNA form, the CDR3 reads TGTGCCAGCAGCGTAGGGGGTAGCCCTCTCTCCGAGCAGTACTTC. Residues: CASSVGGSPLSEQYF.

This sequence joins TRBV5-4 and TRBJ1-1; D is unresolved. The germline V gene encodes CDR1 SGHNT and CDR2 YYREEE (reference sequence). The CDR3 is 13 residues long. V was cut by 4 bases and J by 3 bases, with 10 bases left in between. CDR3 in amino acids: CASSIGPDTEAFF. The CDR3 DNA sequence: TGTGCCAGCAGCATCGGGCCCGACACTGAAGCTTTCTTT.